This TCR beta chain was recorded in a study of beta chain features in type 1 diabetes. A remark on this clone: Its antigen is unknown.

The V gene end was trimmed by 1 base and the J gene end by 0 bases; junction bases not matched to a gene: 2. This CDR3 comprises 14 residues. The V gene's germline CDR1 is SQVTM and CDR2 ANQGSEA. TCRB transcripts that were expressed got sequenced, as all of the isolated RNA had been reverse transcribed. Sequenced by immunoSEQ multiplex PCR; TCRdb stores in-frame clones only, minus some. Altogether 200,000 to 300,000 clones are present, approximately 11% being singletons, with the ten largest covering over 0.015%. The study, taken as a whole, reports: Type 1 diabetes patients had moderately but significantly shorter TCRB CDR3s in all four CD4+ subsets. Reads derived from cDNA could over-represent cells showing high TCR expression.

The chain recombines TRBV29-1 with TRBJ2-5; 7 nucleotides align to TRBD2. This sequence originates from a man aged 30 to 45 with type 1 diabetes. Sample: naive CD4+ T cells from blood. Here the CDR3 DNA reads TGCAGCGTTGAAGGGCGGGGGAACCAAGAGACCCAGTACTTC. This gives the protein CSVEGRGNQETQYF.